Included here is one T cell receptor beta chain sequence, with context. Its specificity is not known. The CDR3 consists of 14 residues. V lost 5 bases to trimming and J lost 2 bases; unmatched junction nucleotides: 1. Germline V gene lookup returns CDR1 SEHNR and CDR2 FQNEAQ (reference sequence). The data belong to a study of a mutant IDH1 vaccine in newly diagnosed glioma. In the study overall: Treated patients had a mean age of about 40 years and a sex split that was around 60% male and around 38% female. Patients were pretreated with radiotherapy, temozolomide, or both, mostly both.

Time point here: baseline, week 1 (first vaccination visit). Treatment indicated: pre-vaccination baseline after standard-of-care therapy. Each donor presented with a new WHO grade 3 or 4 astrocytoma that tested IDH1-mutant and showed ATRX loss. The table came from immunoSEQ multiplex PCR; TCRdb's copy has only in-frame clones and leaves some out. The table has approximately 92,000 clones, roughly 85% seen once. Study results and limitations: Shifts in the top peripheral T cell clonotypes seemed unrelated to pseudoprogression.

This clonotype was obtained from a woman in her 50s with glioma. Sequencing used PBMCs, obtained from a glioma patient treated with radiotherapy, temozolomide or both. The chain uses TRBV7-9 and TRBJ1-5; 9 positions match TRBD1. In DNA form, the CDR3 reads TGTGCCAGCAGCAGGACAGGGGGCAATCAGCCCCAGCATTTT. It encodes CASSRTGGNQPQHF.